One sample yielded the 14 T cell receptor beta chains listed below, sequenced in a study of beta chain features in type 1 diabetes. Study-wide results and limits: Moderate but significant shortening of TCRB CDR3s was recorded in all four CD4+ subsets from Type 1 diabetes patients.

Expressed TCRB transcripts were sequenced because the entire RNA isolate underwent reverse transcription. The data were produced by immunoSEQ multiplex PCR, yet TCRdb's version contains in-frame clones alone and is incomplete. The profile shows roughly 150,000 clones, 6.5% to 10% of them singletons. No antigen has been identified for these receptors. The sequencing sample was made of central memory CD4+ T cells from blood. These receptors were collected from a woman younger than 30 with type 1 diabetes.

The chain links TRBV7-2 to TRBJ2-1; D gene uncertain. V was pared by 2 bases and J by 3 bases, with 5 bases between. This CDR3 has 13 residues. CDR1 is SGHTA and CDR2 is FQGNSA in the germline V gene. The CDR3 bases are TGTGCCAGCAGCTTACGACTCTACAATGAGCAGTTCTTC. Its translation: CASSLRLYNEQFF. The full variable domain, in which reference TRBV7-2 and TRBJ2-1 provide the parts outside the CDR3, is GAGVSQSPSNKVTEKGKDVELRCDPISGHTALYWYRQSLGQGLEFLIYFQGNSAPDKSGLPSDRFSAERTGGSVSTLTIQRTQQEDSAVYLCASSLRLYNEQFFGPGTRLTVL.

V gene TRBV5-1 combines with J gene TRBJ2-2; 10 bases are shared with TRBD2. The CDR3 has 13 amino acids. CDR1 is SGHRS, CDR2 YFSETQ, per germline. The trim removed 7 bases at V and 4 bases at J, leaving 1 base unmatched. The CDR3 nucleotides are TGCGCCAGCCGGACTAGCGGCACCGGGGAGCTGTTTTTT. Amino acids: CASRTSGTGELFF.

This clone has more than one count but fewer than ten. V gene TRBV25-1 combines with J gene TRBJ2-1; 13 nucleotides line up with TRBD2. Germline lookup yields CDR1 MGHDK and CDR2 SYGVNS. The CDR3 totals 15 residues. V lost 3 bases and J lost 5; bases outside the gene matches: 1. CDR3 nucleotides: TGTGCCAGCAGTGACGGGACTAGCGGGGACAATGAGCAGTTCTTC. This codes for CASSDGTSGDNEQFF.

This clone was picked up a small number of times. The DNA of the CDR3 is TGCAGCGCCGACAGTTACACCGGGGAGCTGTTTTTT. Its translation: CSADSYTGELFF. The rearrangement joins TRBV29-1 to TRBJ2-2, with D maybe TRBD1 (5 bases). V was pared by 7 bases and J by 3 bases, with 9 bases between. This CDR3 contains 12 residues. Germline V gene data show CDR1 as SQVTM and CDR2 as ANQGSEA.

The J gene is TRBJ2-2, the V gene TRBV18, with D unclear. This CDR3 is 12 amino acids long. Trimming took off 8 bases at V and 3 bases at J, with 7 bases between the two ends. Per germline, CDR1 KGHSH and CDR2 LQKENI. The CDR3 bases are TGTGCCAGCGCCCGAGACACCGGGGAGCTGTTTTTT. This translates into CASARDTGELFF.

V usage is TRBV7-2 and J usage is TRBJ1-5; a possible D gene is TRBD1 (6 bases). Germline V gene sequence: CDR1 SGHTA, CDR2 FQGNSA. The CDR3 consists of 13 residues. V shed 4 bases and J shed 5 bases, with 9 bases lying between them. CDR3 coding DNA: TGTGCCAGCAGCTACGGACAGTATCAGCCCCAGCATTTT. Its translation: CASSYGQYQPQHF.

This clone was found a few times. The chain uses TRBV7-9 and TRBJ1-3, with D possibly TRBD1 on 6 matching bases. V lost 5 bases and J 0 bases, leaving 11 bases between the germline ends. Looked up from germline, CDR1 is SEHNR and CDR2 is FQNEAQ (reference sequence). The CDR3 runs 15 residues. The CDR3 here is CASSGQRNSGNTIYF. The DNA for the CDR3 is TGTGCCAGCAGCGGACAGCGCAACTCTGGAAACACCATATATTTT. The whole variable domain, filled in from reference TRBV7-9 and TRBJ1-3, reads DTGVSQNPRHKITKRGQNVTFRCDPISEHNRLYWYRQTLGQGPEFLTYFQNEAQLEKSRLLSDRFSAERPKGSFSTLEIQRTEQGDSAMYLCASSGQRNSGNTIYFGEGSWLTVV.

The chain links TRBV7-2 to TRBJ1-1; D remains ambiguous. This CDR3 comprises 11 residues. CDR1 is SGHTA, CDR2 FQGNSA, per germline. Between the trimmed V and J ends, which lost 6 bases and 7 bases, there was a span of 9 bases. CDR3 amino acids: CASSNFGEAFF. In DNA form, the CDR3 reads TGTGCCAGCAGTAACTTTGGTGAAGCTTTCTTT.

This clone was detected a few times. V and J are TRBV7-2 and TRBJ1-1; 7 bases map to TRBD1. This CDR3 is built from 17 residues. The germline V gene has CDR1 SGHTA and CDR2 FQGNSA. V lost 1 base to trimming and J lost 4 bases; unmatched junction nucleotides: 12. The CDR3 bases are TGTGCCAGCAGCTTAGGGCAGGGGGAAACTCTTCGCACTGAAGCTTTCTTT. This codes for CASSLGQGETLRTEAFF. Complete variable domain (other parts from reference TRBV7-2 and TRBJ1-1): GAGVSQSPSNKVTEKGKDVELRCDPISGHTALYWYRQSLGQGLEFLIYFQGNSAPDKSGLPSDRFSAERTGGSVSTLTIQRTQQEDSAVYLCASSLGQGETLRTEAFFGQGTRLTVV.

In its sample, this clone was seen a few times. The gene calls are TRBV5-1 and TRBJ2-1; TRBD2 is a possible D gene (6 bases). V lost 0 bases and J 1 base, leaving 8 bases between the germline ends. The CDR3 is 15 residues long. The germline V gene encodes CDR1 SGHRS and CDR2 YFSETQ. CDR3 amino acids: CASSLAEGSYNEQFF. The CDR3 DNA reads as TGCGCCAGCAGCTTGGCGGAGGGGTCCTACAATGAGCAGTTCTTC.

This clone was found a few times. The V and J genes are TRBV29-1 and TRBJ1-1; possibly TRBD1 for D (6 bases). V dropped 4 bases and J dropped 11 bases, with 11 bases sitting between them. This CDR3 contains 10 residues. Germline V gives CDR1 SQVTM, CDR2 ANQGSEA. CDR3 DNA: TGCAGCGTTGTCCGTGACAGGGCTTTCTTT. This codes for CSVVRDRAFF. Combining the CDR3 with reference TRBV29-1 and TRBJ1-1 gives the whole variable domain SAVISQKPSRDICQRGTSLTIQCQVDSQVTMMFWYRQQPGQSLTLIATANQGSEATYESGFVIDKFPISRPNLTFSTLTVSNMSPEDSSIYLCSVVRDRAFFGQGTRLTVV.

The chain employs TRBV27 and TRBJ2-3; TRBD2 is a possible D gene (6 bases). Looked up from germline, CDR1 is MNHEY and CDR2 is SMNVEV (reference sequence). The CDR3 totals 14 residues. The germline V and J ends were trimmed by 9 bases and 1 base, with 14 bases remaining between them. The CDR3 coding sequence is TGTGCCAGTATGGAATGGGGGGGCACAGATACGCAGTATTTT. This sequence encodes CASMEWGGTDTQYF.

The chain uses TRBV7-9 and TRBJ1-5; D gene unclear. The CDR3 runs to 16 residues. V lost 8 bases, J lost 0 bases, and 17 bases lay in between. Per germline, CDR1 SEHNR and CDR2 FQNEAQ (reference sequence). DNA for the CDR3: TGTGCCAGCGCCGGAGGAGGACGGAATAGCAATCAGCCCCAGCATTTT. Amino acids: CASAGGGRNSNQPQHF.

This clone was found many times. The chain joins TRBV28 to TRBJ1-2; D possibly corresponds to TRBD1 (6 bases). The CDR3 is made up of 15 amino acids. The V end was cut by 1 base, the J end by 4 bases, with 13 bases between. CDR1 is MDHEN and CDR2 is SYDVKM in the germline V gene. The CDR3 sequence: CASSLLGHPPYGYTF. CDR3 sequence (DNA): TGTGCCAGCAGTTTATTGGGACACCCACCCTATGGCTACACCTTC.